This TCR beta chain comes out of a study of human T cells and chemical hapten exposure. The wider study: A 2 cm by 2 cm inner upper arm patch received 2% DPC for sensitization.

In the original processing: A per-sample median of about 100,000 TCRs was observed, with counts ranging from roughly 20,000 to 750,000. TCRdb reprocessed the RACE reads with MiXCR, giving one entry per CDR3 protein. V and J calls and clone size were set by TCRdb, not the authors. The table shows about 340,000 distinct CDR3 sequences, with around 7% occurring only once. This sample's time point: patch test 1, 2 weeks after DPC sensitization. Treatment given: therapeutic diphenylcyclopropenone sensitization with weekly scalp DPC. Unfractionated whole blood yielded total RNA. This clonotype was counted ten times or more. V was pared by 8 bases and J by 2 bases, with 16 bases between. CDR3 length: 14 amino acids. CDR1 MDHEN and CDR2 SYDVKM come from the germline V gene.

The TCR originated in a woman aged 18-29 years with alopecia areata. Some clones in this sample may be carry-over from other donors' samples. Sample: whole blood, taken in connection with sensitization to the hapten diphenylcyclopropenone (DPC). This chain links TRBV28 with TRBJ2-7; tentatively, D is TRBD1 (5 bases). The CDR3 spells CASSGAGRPYEQYF. The CDR3 bases are TGTGCCAGCTCTGGGGCAGGGCGGCCCTACGAGCAGTACTTC.